The sample holds a few counts of the clone carrying this TCR beta chain. The antigen is not known. Germline assignment: CDR1 MNHEY and CDR2 SMNVEV (reference sequence). Trimming stripped 6 bases from V and 5 bases from J, with 14 bases between. The length of the CDR3 is 14 residues. A second PCR, run for about 6 to 11 cycles, used a sample-barcoded 5' primer plus a J-beta primer mix. Through a template-switch adaptor with 12 random nucleotides, each cDNA molecule received a tag. TCRdb fed the 5' RACE reads into MiXCR, producing one record per CDR3 protein. The profile shows 850,000 to 1,300,000 distinct CDR3 sequences, 40% to 45% of them singletons. This entry is derived from a study of blood T cells in healthy people across ages. About the research overall: Per two T cells, about one barcoded beta molecule was captured through template switching.

General study results and limits: Possibly confounding the expanded clonotype changes was the fact that donor CMV status was unknown. Roughly linearly, TCR beta diversity per million T cells fell as age increased.

The chain couples TRBV27 to TRBJ2-1; a weak D match, TRBD2 (6 bases). This TCR was sampled from a woman in her sixties in good health. The material sequenced was blood. CDR3: CASRDTGSHNEQFF. The CDR3 bases are TGTGCCAGCAGGGATACCGGGAGTCACAATGAGCAGTTCTTC.